Listed below are T cell receptor beta chains from one sample, sequenced in a study of TIL therapy for anti-PD-1-resistant metastatic lung cancer. The protocol was immunoSEQ multiplex PCR, while the TCRdb copy is restricted to in-frame clones and leaves out a portion. Of around 45,000 clones detected, approximately 70% appear once; the ten largest clones hold 5.6%. This specimen consisted of tumor tissue, obtained at baseline. The receptor set was obtained from a person between 25 and 79 years old with non-small cell lung cancer. Both conserved end residues are part of each CDR3. Fields, in order: D gene, V gene, clone size, J gene, CDR3 protein, CDR3 DNA. D genes are given only for firm matches. Where a row states a size, it is once, few, many or the class of an expanded clone; other rows omit it.

>.|TRBV15|.|TRBJ2-7
CATSRDRASYEQYF
TGTGCCACCAGCAGAGATCGGGCCTCCTACGAGCAGTACTTC
>.|TRBV6-5|.|TRBJ1-2
CASSMEFGYTF
TGTGCCAGCAGTATGGAGTTTGGCTACACCTTC
>.|TRBV30|few|TRBJ1-5
CAWSQGNQPQHF
TGTGCCTGGAGTCAGGGCAATCAGCCCCAGCATTTT
>TRBD2|TRBV7-3|few|TRBJ2-3
CASSLLGGGADTQYF
TGTGCCAGCAGCTTATTGGGCGGGGGGGCAGATACGCAGTATTTT
>.|TRBV29-1|.|TRBJ1-1
CSVRQGSTEAFF
TGCAGCGTTCGTCAGGGGAGTACTGAAGCTTTCTTT
>TRBD1|TRBV7-9|.|TRBJ2-5
CASSPIGDRGQVQYF
TGTGCCAGCAGCCCAATCGGGGACAGGGGCCAGGTGCAGTACTTC
>.|TRBV6-4|once|TRBJ2-3
CASSDSSGGKRDPTDTQYF
TGTGCCAGCAGTGACTCTTCAGGGGGGAAGCGGGACCCCACAGATACGCAGTATTTT
>.|TRBV6-5|.|TRBJ2-3
CASSYAGTSTDTQYF
TGTGCCAGCAGTTACGCGGGGACGAGCACAGATACGCAGTATTTT
>TRBD1|TRBV2|few|TRBJ2-1
CASSDARGSSYNEQFF
TGTGCCAGCAGTGATGCCAGGGGGAGCTCCTACAATGAGCAGTTCTTC
>.|TRBV5-4|.|TRBJ2-7
CASSLAGQYEQYF
TGTGCCAGCAGCTTGGCCGGACAGTACGAGCAGTACTTC
>.|TRBV14|.|TRBJ1-1
CASSQSQGWNTEAFF
TGTGCCAGCAGCCAATCCCAGGGATGGAACACTGAAGCTTTCTTT
>TRBD1|TRBV27|few|TRBJ2-7
CASKPGGLSEQYF
TGTGCCAGCAAACCAGGGGGCTTGAGCGAGCAGTACTTC
>.|TRBV11-1|.|TRBJ1-3
CASSNFDSSGNTIYF
TGTGCCAGCAGCAATTTCGACAGCTCTGGAAACACCATATATTTT
>.|TRBV28|.|TRBJ2-1
CASSLKIVDEQFF
TGTGCCAGCAGTTTAAAAATAGTGGATGAGCAGTTCTTC
>.|TRBV4-3|.|TRBJ1-2
CASSQDGRHGGYGYTF
TGCGCCAGCAGCCAAGACGGACGCCACGGAGGCTATGGCTACACCTTC
>.|TRBV27|few|TRBJ1-2
CASSPNRASGYTF
TGTGCCAGCAGCCCCAACAGGGCTTCGGGCTACACCTTC
>.|TRBV18|.|TRBJ1-5
CASSPRTDQPQHF
TGTGCCAGCTCACCTAGGACGGATCAGCCCCAGCATTTT
>.|TRBV7-8|.|TRBJ1-2
CASSLGSDYGYTF
TGTGCCAGCAGCTTAGGGTCAGACTATGGCTACACCTTC
>.|TRBV7-6|few|TRBJ2-1
CASSLERWKSANEQFF
TGTGCCAGCAGCTTAGAACGGTGGAAATCCGCCAATGAGCAGTTCTTC
>.|TRBV6-1|.|TRBJ2-1
CASSVDGRYNEQFF
TGTGCCAGCAGTGTTGACGGGCGGTACAATGAGCAGTTCTTC
>.|TRBV25-1|.|TRBJ2-5
CASSSNRGERETQYF
TGTGCCAGCAGTAGTAATAGGGGAGAAAGAGAGACCCAGTACTTC
>.|TRBV4-2|.|TRBJ2-2
CASSQGSGTTGELFF
TGTGCCAGCAGCCAAGGGTCCGGGACAACCGGGGAGCTGTTTTTT
>.|TRBV7-2|.|TRBJ1-2
CASSPIGFSNYGYTF
TGTGCCAGCAGCCCCATCGGATTTTCTAACTATGGCTACACCTTC
>TRBD2|TRBV19|.|TRBJ2-5
CASKPSGGPDQYF
TGTGCCAGTAAGCCTAGCGGGGGCCCGGACCAGTACTTC
>.|TRBV21-1|.|TRBJ2-5
CASSKEYQETQYF
TGTGCCAGCAGCAAAGAGTACCAAGAGACCCAGTACTTC
>.|TRBV30|.|TRBJ2-1
CAGGGYEQFF
TGTGCCGGAGGGGGTTATGAGCAGTTCTTC
>.|TRBV10-1|once|TRBJ2-5
CASSDSTLGAQYF
TGCGCCAGCAGTGACAGCACCCTGGGGGCCCAGTACTTC
>TRBD1|TRBV30|.|TRBJ1-5
CAWSLGQGSNQPQHF
TGTGCCTGGAGTCTCGGACAGGGCAGCAATCAGCCCCAGCATTTT
>.|TRBV6-5|few|TRBJ1-2
CASSSIGGGYTF
TGTGCCAGCAGTTCCATAGGGGGAGGCTACACCTTC
>.|TRBV29-1|.|TRBJ2-7
CSVVPLGQPINPYEQYF
TGCAGCGTTGTTCCGTTAGGACAGCCAATCAACCCCTACGAGCAGTACTTC